This T cell receptor (beta chain) derives from a study of T cells expressing NK-cell markers. CDR3 size: 16 residues. In germline, CDR1 is MNHEY, CDR2 SVGEGT. One entry per CDR3 protein, without DNA, is what TCRdb gives after re-calling the 5' RACE reads. Across a few hundred thousand distinct CDR3 sequences, the top ten clones capture roughly 3.4% of the sample. The chain employs TRBV6-2 or TRBV6-3 and TRBJ2-7. This TCR derives from a man between 18 and 29 years old in good health. The sample consisted of blood T cells: a sorted CD56 or NKG2C T cell subset, CD4+ or CD8+ T cells, or bulk PBMC T cells (not recorded which). The CDR3 protein is CASSSLRAGDFYEQYF.